This TCR beta chain was obtained from a study of blood T cell repertoires in COVID-19. Study-wide context: T cells, B-cell-depleted T cells, or PBMCs provided the cDNA or gDNA that served as material.

The CDR3 sequence is 14 residues long. Trimming cost V 3 bases and J 5 bases, with 16 bases left between them. From germline, CDR1 is SQVTM and CDR2 ANQGSEA. Participant reports of clinical history set cohort assignment. Donors in Cohort 3 who had recovered were those with two negative PCRs, healthcare professional clearance, or resolution of their symptoms. Per the authors' pipeline: From reference gene primer amplification, estimates of nucleated cell counts were derived. Repertoires were generated with immunoSEQ multiplex PCR, while TCRdb's copy carries only in-frame clones and drops some. Clone size and the V and J calls come from that table; the DNA yielded D and trimming. The table lists about 180,000 clones, about 88% of them singletons, with approximately 9.4% in the top ten.

The chain links TRBV29-1 to TRBJ1-1, with D unresolved. The source of this sequence is a woman aged 18-29 years who had recovered from COVID-19. The sequencing sample was made of PBMCs or T cells enriched from blood (not recorded which). The CDR3 here is CSVDGSRGETEAFF. The CDR3 DNA reads as TGCAGCGTTGACGGGTCGCGGGGAGAGACTGAAGCTTTCTTT.